Each of the 6 T cell receptor beta chains below was sequenced from the same sample in a study of regulatory T cells in long-lasting Graves disease. Both iRepertoire HTBI primers and Arm-PCR of CDR3 regions were used to build the TCR beta libraries. TCRdb called the multiplex PCR reads again in MiXCR, with one record for every CDR3 protein. This sample has 400,000 to 500,000 distinct CDR3 sequences; roughly 17% occur once, and the top ten carry less than 30%. Time point meaning: newly diagnosed GD, antithyroid drugs for less than 3 months. PBMC RNA was the source of the TCR library. The same data also contributed to another study, on T cells in Graves' hyperthyroidism and ophthalmopathy.

Source: peripheral blood mononuclear cells (PBMCs), taken at new diagnosis, from a patient treated with antithyroid drugs. These receptors all come from a woman younger than 30 with Graves disease.

With regard to this clonotype: This may arise from a read error, as a much more abundant clone is one base away. The chain has TRBV5-4 and TRBJ2-3, with 8 nucleotides matching TRBD1. The better agreement between TRBJ2-7 and the DNA end casts doubt on the J call. The CDR3 is 15 amino acids. CDR1 is SGHNT, CDR2 YYREEE, per germline (reference sequence). The CDR3 protein is CASRRRTGSSNEQYF. CDR3 DNA sequence: TGTGCCAGCAGGCGGAGGACAGGGAGTAGCAATGAGCAGTACTTC.

This clonotype was found a few times. The chain has TRBV15 and TRBJ2-1; no firm D call. Trimming shortened V by 1 base and J by 3 bases, and 10 bases separated the two germline ends. Germline loops: CDR1 LNHNV, CDR2 YYDKDF (reference sequence). The CDR3 loop spans 15 amino acids. The CDR3 is CATSRGGLSYNEQFF. The CDR3 region has the DNA TGTGCCACCAGCAGAGGGGGTCTAAGCTACAATGAGCAGTTCTTC.

This clonotype has a handful of counts. The V and J genes are TRBV7-9 and TRBJ2-2; 7 bases align to TRBD1. V shed 2 bases, J shed 4 bases, and the junction held 7 bases outside the gene matches. Germline values: CDR1 SEHNR, CDR2 FQNEAQ (reference sequence). This CDR3 region has 16 residues. Here the CDR3 reads CASSLSPGQLTGELFF. For the CDR3, the DNA is TGTGCCAGCAGCTTATCCCCGGGACAGCTCACCGGGGAGCTGTTTTTT.

J is TRBJ2-7 and V is TRBV5-1; 8 positions match TRBD2. J was trimmed by 6 bases and V by 0 bases; bases with no gene match: 8. Germline V gene data show CDR1 as SGHRS and CDR2 as YFSETQ. The CDR3 has 15 amino acids. The CDR3 region is CASSLASGSLGEQYF. For the CDR3, the DNA is TGCGCCAGCAGCTTGGCAAGCGGGAGTTTGGGCGAGCAGTACTTC.

This clonotype came up many times. The chain is built from TRBV11-2 and TRBJ2-7; tentatively, D is TRBD2 (5 bases). CDR3 length: 14 residues. CDR1 SGHAT and CDR2 FQNNGV come from the germline V gene. Between the trimmed V and J ends, which lost 5 bases and 3 bases, there was a span of 14 bases. CDR3 nucleotides: TGTGCCAGCAGCCTGGAGGTTCGGGGCTACGAGCAGTACTTC. The encoded protein is CASSLEVRGYEQYF. Full variable domain (outside the CDR3, taken from reference TRBV11-2 and TRBJ2-7): EAGVAQSPRYKIIEKRQSVAFWCNPISGHATLYWYQQILGQGPKLLIQFQNNGVVDDSQLPKDRFSAERLKGVDSTLKIQPAKLEDSAVYLCASSLEVRGYEQYFGPGTRLTVT.

The V and J genes are TRBV9 and TRBJ2-7; 8 bases map to TRBD2. V shed 4 bases and J 5 bases; nucleotides not matched to a gene: 11. The CDR3 length is 15 residues. Germline V CDR1 and CDR2: SGDLS, YYNGEE. Here the CDR3 DNA reads TGTGCCAGCAGCATGAGCGGGAGTAAGACCGACGAGCAGTACTTC. Protein: CASSMSGSKTDEQYF.